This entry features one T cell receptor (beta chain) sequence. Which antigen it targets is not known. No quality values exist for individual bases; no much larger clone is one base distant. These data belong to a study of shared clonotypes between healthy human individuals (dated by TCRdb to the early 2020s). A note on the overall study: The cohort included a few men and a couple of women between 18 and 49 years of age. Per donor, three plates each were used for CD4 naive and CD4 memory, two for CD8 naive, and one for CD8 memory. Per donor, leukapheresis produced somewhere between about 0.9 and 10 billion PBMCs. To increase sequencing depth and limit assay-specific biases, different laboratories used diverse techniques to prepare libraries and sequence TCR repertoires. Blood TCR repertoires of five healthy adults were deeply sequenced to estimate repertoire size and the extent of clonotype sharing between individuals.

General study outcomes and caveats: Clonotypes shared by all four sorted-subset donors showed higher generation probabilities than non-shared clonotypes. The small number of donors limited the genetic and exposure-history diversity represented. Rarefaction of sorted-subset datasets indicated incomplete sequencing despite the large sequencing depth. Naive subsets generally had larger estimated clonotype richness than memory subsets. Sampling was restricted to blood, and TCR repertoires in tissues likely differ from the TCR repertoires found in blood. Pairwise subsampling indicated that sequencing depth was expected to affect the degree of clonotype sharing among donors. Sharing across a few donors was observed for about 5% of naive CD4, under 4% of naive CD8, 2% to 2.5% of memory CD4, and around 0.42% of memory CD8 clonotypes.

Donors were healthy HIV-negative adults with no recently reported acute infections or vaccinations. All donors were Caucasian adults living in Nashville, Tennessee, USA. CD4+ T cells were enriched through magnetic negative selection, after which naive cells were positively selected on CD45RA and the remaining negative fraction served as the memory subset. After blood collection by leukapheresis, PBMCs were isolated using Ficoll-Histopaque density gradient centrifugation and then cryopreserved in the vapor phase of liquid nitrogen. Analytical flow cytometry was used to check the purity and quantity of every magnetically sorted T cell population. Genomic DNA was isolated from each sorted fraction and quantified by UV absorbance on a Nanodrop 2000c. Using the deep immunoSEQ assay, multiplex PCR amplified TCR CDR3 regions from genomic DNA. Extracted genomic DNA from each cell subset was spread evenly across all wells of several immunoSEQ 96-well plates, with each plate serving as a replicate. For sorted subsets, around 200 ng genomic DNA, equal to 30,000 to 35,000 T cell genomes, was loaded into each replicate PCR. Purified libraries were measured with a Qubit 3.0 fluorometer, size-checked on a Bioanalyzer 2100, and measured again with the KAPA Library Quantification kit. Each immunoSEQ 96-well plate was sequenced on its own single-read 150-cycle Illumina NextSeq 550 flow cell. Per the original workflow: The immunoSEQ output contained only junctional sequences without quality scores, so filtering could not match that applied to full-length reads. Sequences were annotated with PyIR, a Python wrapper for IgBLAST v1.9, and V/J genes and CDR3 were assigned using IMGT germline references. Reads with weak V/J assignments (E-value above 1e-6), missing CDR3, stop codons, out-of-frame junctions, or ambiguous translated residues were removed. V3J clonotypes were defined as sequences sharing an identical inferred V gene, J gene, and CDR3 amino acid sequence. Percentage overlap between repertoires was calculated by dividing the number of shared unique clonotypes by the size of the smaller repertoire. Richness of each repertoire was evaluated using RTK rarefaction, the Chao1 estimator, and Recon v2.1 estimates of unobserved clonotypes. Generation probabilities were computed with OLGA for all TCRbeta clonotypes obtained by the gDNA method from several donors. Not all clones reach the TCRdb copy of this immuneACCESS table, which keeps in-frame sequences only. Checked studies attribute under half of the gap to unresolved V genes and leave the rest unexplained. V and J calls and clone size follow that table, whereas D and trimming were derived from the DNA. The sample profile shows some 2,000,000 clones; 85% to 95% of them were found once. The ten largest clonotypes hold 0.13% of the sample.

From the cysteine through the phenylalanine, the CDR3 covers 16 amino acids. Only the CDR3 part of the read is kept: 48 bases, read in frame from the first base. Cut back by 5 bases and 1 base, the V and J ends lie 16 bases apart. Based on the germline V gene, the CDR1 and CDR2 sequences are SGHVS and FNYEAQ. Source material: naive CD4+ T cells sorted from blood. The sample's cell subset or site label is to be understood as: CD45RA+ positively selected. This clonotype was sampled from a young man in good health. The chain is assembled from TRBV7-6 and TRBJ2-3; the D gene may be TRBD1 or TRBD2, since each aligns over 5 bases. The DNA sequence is TGTGCCAGCAGCATCTCCGGGACCGTTGGCACAGATACGCAGTATTTT. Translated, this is CASSISGTVGTDTQYF.